These T cell receptor beta chains were read from a single sample in a study of CD8 T cells in ankylosing spondylitis. TCRdb ran MiXCR on the 5' RACE reads and lists one entry per CDR3 protein. The profile shows approximately 260,000 distinct CDR3 sequences, 8% to 9.5% of them singletons. Material: blood, either unsorted or a sorted T cell fraction (not recorded which). The receptors shown here come from a male donor with ankylosing spondylitis or in good health (not recorded which). CDR3s include the opening cysteine and the closing phenylalanine or tryptophan. The D gene is left open where the match is weak. Expanded clones are given a class, and other clones once, few, many or no size at all.

d_gene,v_gene,abundance,j_gene,CDR3nt,CDR3aa
TRBD1,TRBV16,many,TRBJ2-1,TGTGCCAGCAGCGAGACAGGGCGAAATGAGCAGTTCTTC,CASSETGRNEQFF
TRBD1,TRBV6-1,many,TRBJ1-1,TGTGCCAGCAAGCCCGGGACAGGGAACACTGAAGCTTTCTTT,CASKPGTGNTEAFF
TRBD1,TRBV5-1,many,TRBJ2-2,TGCGCCAGCAGCTTGGGACAGGGTGGCGACACCGGGGAGCTGTTTTTT,CASSLGQGGDTGELFF
NA,TRBV5-1,few,TRBJ2-7,TGCGCCAGCACCCCTTCAGGGTCCTACGAGCAGTACTTC,CASTPSGSYEQYF
NA,TRBV10-3,NA,TRBJ1-4,TGTGCCATCAGTGAGTCGGACGAACCAAATGAAAAACTGTTTTTT,CAISESDEPNEKLFF
NA,TRBV20-1,many,TRBJ2-7,TGCAGTGCTAGAATCCCGGGCCGATCCTACGAGCAGTACTTC,CSARIPGRSYEQYF
TRBD2,TRBV12-3/TRBV12-4,many,TRBJ2-3,TGTGCCAGCAGTTTACGTGGGGGGGAAGATACGCAGTATTTT,CASSLRGGEDTQYF
NA,TRBV5-5,many,TRBJ2-7,TGTGCCAGCAGCTTGGCGGTGACGTTAGCCTACGAGCAGTACTTC,CASSLAVTLAYEQYF
TRBD1,TRBV10-3,many,TRBJ1-1,TGTGCCATCAGTGAGGGGGAGGGGGCCCGGACTGAAGCTTTCTTT,CAISEGEGARTEAFF
NA,TRBV20-1,few,TRBJ1-1,TGCAGTGCTAGAGATCCCACGGGGTCCACTGAAGCTTTCTTT,CSARDPTGSTEAFF
NA,TRBV3-1,NA,TRBJ1-2,TGTGCCAGCAGCCAAGACCTCGGCAGTTCGGGTGGCTACACCTTC,CASSQDLGSSGGYTF
NA,TRBV9,many,TRBJ2-1,TGTGCCAGCAGCGTAGATGGGAGTCTGGTCTTC,CASSVDGSLVF
NA,TRBV9,NA,TRBJ1-1,TGTGCCAGCAGCGTTCTACGGGGGGGGCAGGACACTGAAGCTTTCTTT,CASSVLRGGQDTEAFF
NA,TRBV5-1,many,TRBJ2-3,TGCGCCAGCAGCATCCGGGGGTATCGTCGCGGCACAGATACGCAGTATTTT,CASSIRGYRRGTDTQYF
TRBD1,TRBV9,many,TRBJ1-2,TGTGCCAGCAGCAACCGACAGGGGCCCGACTCTAACTATGGCTACACCTTC,CASSNRQGPDSNYGYTF
NA,TRBV5-4,NA,TRBJ2-7,TGTGCCAGCAGCTTCCCAGAAGGCTACGAGCAGTACTTC,CASSFPEGYEQYF
TRBD2,TRBV5-1,many,TRBJ2-1,TGCGCCAGCAGCTTGGAGGGCCTAGCGGGAGTGGTCGGTGAGCAGTTCTTC,CASSLEGLAGVVGEQFF
NA,TRBV7-8,many,TRBJ1-2,TGTGCCAGCAGCTTACCAGCAGGGAATGGCTACACCTTC,CASSLPAGNGYTF
NA,TRBV12-3/TRBV12-4,many,TRBJ1-1,TGTGCCAGCAGTTTCCAGGGGCGGGCTGAAGCTTTCTTT,CASSFQGRAEAFF
TRBD2,TRBV7-7,many,TRBJ2-5,TGTGCTAGCAGCGCCGGACTAGCAGAAGAGACCCAGTACTTC,CASSAGLAEETQYF
TRBD1,TRBV6-5,many,TRBJ1-1,TGTGCCAGCAGTTACCTAAGCAGGGGGCCGGGCACTGAAGCTTTCTTT,CASSYLSRGPGTEAFF
TRBD1,TRBV20-1,NA,TRBJ2-5,TGCAGTGCTAGAGATATGGGACAGGGAGAAGAGACCCAGTACTTC,CSARDMGQGEETQYF
NA,TRBV12-3/TRBV12-4,NA,TRBJ2-3,TGTGCCAGCAGTTCACAGGGATTCGGGTTGACAGATACGCAGTATTTT,CASSSQGFGLTDTQYF
TRBD1,TRBV20-1,many,TRBJ2-1,TGCAGTGCGACACAGGGGGCGTCTTGGAATGAGCAGTTCTTC,CSATQGASWNEQFF
TRBD1,TRBV18,many,TRBJ2-7,TGTGCCAGCTCACCTAGTCAGGGGGCCTCCGAGCAGTACTTC,CASSPSQGASEQYF
TRBD1,TRBV27,many,TRBJ2-7,TGTGCCAGCAGTCCCGGACAGGGGCCAACCTACGAGCAGTACTTC,CASSPGQGPTYEQYF
NA,TRBV7-6,many,TRBJ1-1,TGTGCCAGCAGTAAGGACCTCGCTGAAGCTTTCTTT,CASSKDLAEAFF
TRBD2,TRBV7-3,many,TRBJ2-1,TGTGCCAGCAGCCAGGGACTAGCGGGAGGATGGAATGAGCAGTTCTTC,CASSQGLAGGWNEQFF
NA,TRBV5-6,few,TRBJ2-4,TGTGCCAGCAGCCGAGGCAGGGGGGACATTCAGTACTTC,CASSRGRGDIQYF
NA,TRBV5-5,NA,TRBJ1-4,TGTGCCAGCAGCTTGGTGTGGGATAATAATGAAAAACTGTTTTTT,CASSLVWDNNEKLFF
TRBD2,TRBV5-4,many,TRBJ2-1,TGTGCCAGCAGCTTGGGAGGTAGCGGGAGGCGGGATGAGCAGTTCTTC,CASSLGGSGRRDEQFF
NA,TRBV6-2/TRBV6-3,many,TRBJ1-1,TGTGCCAGCTGCAGCCTTGTGAACACTGAAGCTTTCTTT,CASCSLVNTEAFF
TRBD2,TRBV7-8,NA,TRBJ2-7,TGTGCCAGCAGCCCCAAGCGGGGCTACGAGCAGTACTTC,CASSPKRGYEQYF
TRBD1,TRBV2,NA,TRBJ1-4,TGTGCCAGCCGATGGGACAGCAATGAAAAACTGTTTTTT,CASRWDSNEKLFF
NA,TRBV6-2/TRBV6-3,NA,TRBJ2-1,TGTGCCAGCAGTTACGAAGGATTTGGTGAGCAGTTCTTC,CASSYEGFGEQFF
NA,TRBV20-1,NA,TRBJ1-5,TGCAGTGCAGGCAGGTCCACGAGGGCTAATGGACAGCCCCAGCATTTT,CSAGRSTRANGQPQHF
NA,TRBV30,NA,TRBJ2-3,TGTGCCTGGAGTGGCTTGACAGGACGTGGAGATACGCAGTATTTT,CAWSGLTGRGDTQYF
TRBD2,TRBV18,many,TRBJ2-3,TGTGCCAGCTCACAATTCGGCGGGGGTTCGGTCGATACGCAGTATTTT,CASSQFGGGSVDTQYF
NA,TRBV29-1,NA,TRBJ2-7,TGCAGCGTTGAACTAGGAGGGACCCTTCGGAAGTACTTC,CSVELGGTLRKYF
NA,TRBV6-1,many,TRBJ2-5,TGTGCCAGCAGTGAAATCGCAGCGGGCGGGGAGGAGACCCAGTACTTC,CASSEIAAGGEETQYF
TRBD1,TRBV7-8,many,TRBJ2-6,TGTGCCAGCAGCTTACTAGACAGGGCCGACTCTGGGGCCAACGTCCTGACTTTC,CASSLLDRADSGANVLTF
NA,TRBV11-1,many,TRBJ2-7,TGTGCCAGCAGCTTCGGGTTTGGGACCTTATTATACGAGCAGTACTTC,CASSFGFGTLLYEQYF
NA,TRBV24-1,many,TRBJ2-5,TGTGCCACCAGTGATGGACATCAAGAGACCCAGTACTTC,CATSDGHQETQYF
NA,TRBV5-1,many,TRBJ1-1,TGCGCCAGCAATATGGGTAGTAACACTGAAGCTTTCTTT,CASNMGSNTEAFF
TRBD2,TRBV30,NA,TRBJ2-3,TGTGCCTGGGCTATGACTAGCGTCAGCACAGATACGCAGTATTTT,CAWAMTSVSTDTQYF
NA,TRBV14,many,TRBJ2-3,TGTGCCAGCAGCCACAACCTGGGGTCCGGAGATACGCAGTATTTT,CASSHNLGSGDTQYF
TRBD1,TRBV12-3/TRBV12-4,many,TRBJ2-7,TGTGCCAGCAGTTTTGGCCGAGGACAGGGGGGTTACGAGCAGTACTTC,CASSFGRGQGGYEQYF
NA,TRBV18,many,TRBJ1-6,TGTGCCAGCTCACCAGCCCCAGGGAGAAATTCACCCCTCCACTTT,CASSPAPGRNSPLHF
TRBD2,TRBV23-1,few,TRBJ2-5,TGTGCCAGCAGTCCCTTGATGGACAGGAGGACTAGCGGGAGCGTCCGGGAGACCCAGTACTTC,CASSPLMDRRTSGSVRETQYF
NA,TRBV5-5,few,TRBJ2-3,TGTGCCAGCAGCCCTCCGCCCCGGCCAGATACGCAGTATTTT,CASSPPPRPDTQYF
NA,TRBV10-3,many,TRBJ2-2,TGTGCCATGGCCGGGACGGGGAACACCGGGGAGCTGTTTTTT,CAMAGTGNTGELFF